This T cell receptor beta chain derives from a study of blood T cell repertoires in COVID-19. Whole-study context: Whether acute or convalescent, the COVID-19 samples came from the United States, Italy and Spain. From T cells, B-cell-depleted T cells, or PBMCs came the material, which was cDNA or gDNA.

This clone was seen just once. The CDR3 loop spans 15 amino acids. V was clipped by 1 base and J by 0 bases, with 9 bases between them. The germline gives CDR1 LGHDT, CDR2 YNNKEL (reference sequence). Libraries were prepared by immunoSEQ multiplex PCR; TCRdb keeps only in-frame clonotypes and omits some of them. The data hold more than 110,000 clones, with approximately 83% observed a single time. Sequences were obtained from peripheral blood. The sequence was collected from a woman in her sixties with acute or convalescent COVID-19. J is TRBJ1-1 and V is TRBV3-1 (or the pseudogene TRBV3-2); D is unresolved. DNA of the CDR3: TGTGCCAGCAGCCAAGGGGAGAACCTGAACACTGAAGCTTTCTTT. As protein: CASSQGENLNTEAFF.